The 21 T cell receptor beta chains below were found in one sample sequenced in a study of OX40 agonist ivuxolimab in advanced cancers. TCRdb's table, derived via immunoSEQ multiplex PCR, lists solely in-frame clones and lacks some. The repertoire holds 76,000 or so clones, with about nine tenths as singletons. The source was CD4+ or CD8+ T cells sorted from blood, collected in a trial of the OX40 agonist ivuxolimab. These receptors all come from an adult with an advanced solid tumor such as melanoma, head and neck, liver or kidney cancer.

The V gene is TRBV2, the J gene TRBJ1-2, with TRBD1 as a possible D gene (5 bases). The CDR3 spans 12 residues. V was shortened by 5 bases and J by 7 bases, with 11 bases between the two germline ends. CDR1 and CDR2 (germline): SNHLY, FYNNEI. The CDR3 DNA is TGTGCCAGCAGTCAGGGAGTAAGTGGCTACACCTTC. Protein product: CASSQGVSGYTF.

The gene calls are TRBV5-8 and TRBJ2-7; D may be TRBD1 or TRBD2 (5 bases each). The V gene lost 3 bases and the J gene lost 5 bases, with 15 bases spanning the gap. Germline CDR1 SGHTS, CDR2 YDEGEE. CDR3 length equals 14 residues. CDR3 residues: CASSWDDGTNEQYF. The CDR3 DNA follows: TGTGCCAGCAGCTGGGACGATGGCACGAACGAGCAGTACTTC. Together with reference TRBV5-8 and TRBJ2-7, the CDR3 gives the full variable domain: EAGVTQSPTHLIKTRGQQATLRCSPISGHTSVYWYQQALGLGLQFLLWYDEGEERNRGNFPPRFSGRQFPNYSSELNVNALELEDSALYLCASSWDDGTNEQYFGPGTRLTVT.

This chain uses TRBV18 with TRBJ2-1; D not certain. Germline V gives CDR1 KGHSH, CDR2 LQKENI. Deletions cut 2 bases from V and 4 bases from J, with 18 bases between. The CDR3 consists of 17 residues. The CDR3 loop is CASSPEAADVNYNEQFF. Here the CDR3 DNA reads TGTGCCAGCTCACCAGAGGCGGCCGACGTAAATTACAATGAGCAGTTCTTC.

V is TRBV7-9 and J is TRBJ2-5, with 9 bases fitting TRBD2. Germline CDR1 is SEHNR and CDR2 is FQNEAQ (reference sequence). The ends lost 5 bases at V and 5 bases at J; junction bases unmatched: 6. CDR3 size: 14 residues. In DNA, the CDR3 is TGTGCCAGCAGCAGGGGACTAGCAAAGGAGACCCAGTACTTC. Protein sequence: CASSRGLAKETQYF. Full variable domain (missing parts from reference TRBV7-9 and TRBJ2-5): DTGVSQNPRHKITKRGQNVTFRCDPISEHNRLYWYRQTLGQGPEFLTYFQNEAQLEKSRLLSDRFSAERPKGSFSTLEIQRTEQGDSAMYLCASSRGLAKETQYFGPGTRLLVL.

The chain has TRBV7-2 and TRBJ1-2; no definite D call. The CDR3 loop spans 13 amino acids. CDR1 is SGHTA, CDR2 FQGNSA, per germline. The V and J ends lost 0 bases and 5 bases respectively, with 7 bases between them. The CDR3 loop reads CASSLAVEYGYTF. In DNA, the CDR3 is TGTGCCAGCAGCTTAGCCGTTGAATATGGCTACACCTTC.

V is TRBV28 and J is TRBJ1-3, with D possibly being TRBD1 (5 bases). The CDR3 loop spans 13 amino acids. Germline V lookup: CDR1 MDHEN, CDR2 SYDVKM. Here the CDR3 DNA reads TGTGTCGCAGGGAGACCCTCTGGAAACACCATATATTTT. It translates to CVAGRPSGNTIYF. Complete variable domain (other parts from reference TRBV28 and TRBJ1-3): DVKVTQSSRYLVKRTGEKVFLECVQDMDHENMFWYRQDPGLGLRLIYFSYDVKMKEKGDIPEGYSVSREKKERFSLILESASTNQTSMYLCVAGRPSGNTIYFGEGSWLTVV.

V and J are TRBV28 and TRBJ2-2; TRBD2 agrees at 7 bases. The germline V gene has CDR1 MDHEN and CDR2 SYDVKM. The V and J ends lost 8 bases and 0 bases, in that order; junction bases with no gene match: 6. The CDR3 is 15 amino acids. CDR3 region: CASGGDYTNTGELFF. CDR3 DNA sequence: TGTGCCAGCGGGGGGGACTACACGAACACCGGGGAGCTGTTTTTT. The full variable domain, with the rest looked up from reference TRBV28 and TRBJ2-2, is DVKVTQSSRYLVKRTGEKVFLECVQDMDHENMFWYRQDPGLGLRLIYFSYDVKMKEKGDIPEGYSVSREKKERFSLILESASTNQTSMYLCASGGDYTNTGELFFGEGSRLTVL.

V gene TRBV7-8 combines with J gene TRBJ2-7, with D tentatively TRBD2 (5 bases). Germline assignment: CDR1 SGHVS and CDR2 FQNEAQ. This CDR3 is 15 amino acids long. The V end lost 1 base, the J end lost 1 base, and 11 bases lay between the germline ends. CDR3 DNA sequence: TGTGCCAGCAGCTTAGGACCCGGGATTTCCTACGAGCAGTACTTC. It is translated as CASSLGPGISYEQYF.

The V gene is TRBV11-1, the J gene TRBJ2-7; D is unresolved. Germline values: CDR1 SGHAT, CDR2 FQDESV (reference sequence). V lost 5 bases and J 3 bases, leaving 8 bases between the germline ends. This CDR3 comprises 12 residues. Here the CDR3 reads CASSLDLYEQYF. The DNA of the CDR3 is TGTGCCAGCAGCCTGGACCTCTACGAGCAGTACTTC.

The rearrangement links TRBV11-2 to TRBJ2-7, with no clear D. Per germline, CDR1 SGHAT and CDR2 FQNNGV. The length of the CDR3 is 11 residues. Trimming shortened V by 5 bases and J by 5 bases, and 7 bases separated the two germline ends. This CDR3 is CASSPLNEQYF. The CDR3 DNA follows: TGTGCCAGCAGCCCCCTGAACGAGCAGTACTTC.

The rearrangement links TRBV10-3 to TRBJ2-7; 9 nucleotides match TRBD1. Germline-derived CDR1 and CDR2 are ENHRY and SYGVKD. The junction had 4 bases not matched to a gene; V was cut back by 7 bases and J by 0 bases. The CDR3 totals 14 residues. This chain's CDR3 is CAIKGQGSSYEQYF. The CDR3 region has the DNA TGTGCCATCAAGGGACAGGGCAGCTCCTACGAGCAGTACTTC.

J is TRBJ1-5 and V is TRBV5-1; D is unclear. CDR1 is SGHRS, CDR2 YFSETQ, per germline. This CDR3 region has 13 residues. Trimming shortened V by 2 bases and J by 1 base, and 4 bases separated the two germline ends. The CDR3 coding sequence is TGCGCCAGCAGCTTTAGCAGCAATCAGCCCCAGCATTTT. Amino acids: CASSFSSNQPQHF.

The CDR3 sequence: CASSGRGTDTQYF. In DNA, the CDR3 is TGTGCCAGTAGCGGGAGAGGGACAGATACGCAGTATTTT. The chain links TRBV19 to TRBJ2-3; D possibly corresponds to TRBD2 (6 bases). Germline V gene sequence: CDR1 LNHDA, CDR2 SQIVND (reference sequence). The germline V and J ends were trimmed by 6 bases and 3 bases, with 10 bases remaining between them. CDR3 length: 13 amino acids. The full variable domain, in which reference TRBV19 and TRBJ2-3 provide the parts outside the CDR3, is DGGITQSPKYLFRKEGQNVTLSCEQNLNHDAMYWYRQDPGQGLRLIYYSQIVNDFQKGDIAEGYSVSREKKESFPLTVTSAQKNPTAFYLCASSGRGTDTQYFGPGTRLTVL.

This CDR3 is CASSLPYYEQYF. The CDR3, as DNA: TGTGCCAGCAGTTTACCCTACTACGAGCAGTACTTC. The gene calls are TRBV28 and TRBJ2-7; D remains unclear. The CDR3 loop spans 12 amino acids. V was trimmed by 2 bases and J by 3 bases, leaving 5 bases between them. CDR1 is MDHEN, CDR2 SYDVKM, per germline.

The chain couples TRBV28 to TRBJ2-4; D might be TRBD1 or TRBD2, each matching 5 bases. Per the germline V gene, CDR1 is MDHEN and CDR2 is SYDVKM. CDR3 length: 16 amino acids. V lost 3 bases and J 3 bases, leaving 15 bases between the germline ends. DNA for the CDR3: TGTGCCAGCAGTTTCCCGCAGGGTGGAGGCAAAAACATTCAGTACTTC. It translates to CASSFPQGGGKNIQYF.

The V gene is TRBV5-4, the J gene TRBJ2-2; TRBD2 agrees at 9 bases. Germline CDR1 SGHNT, CDR2 YYREEE (reference sequence). Trimming removed 1 base from V and 5 bases from J; junction bases left unmatched: 0. The CDR3 is 14 residues long. The DNA of the CDR3 is TGTGCCAGCAGCTTGCTAGCGGGAACCGGGGAGCTGTTTTTT. This encodes CASSLLAGTGELFF.

The J gene is TRBJ1-5, the V gene TRBV2; the D gene is possibly TRBD1 (5 bases). CDR1 SNHLY and CDR2 FYNNEI come from the germline V gene. This CDR3 has 13 residues. V dropped 3 bases and J dropped 4 bases, with 7 bases sitting between them. The CDR3 DNA follows: TGTGCCAGCAGTGAGGGACCTAATCAGCCCCAGCATTTT. It encodes CASSEGPNQPQHF.

This clone showed up just once. This CDR3 is CASSLNRGSYNEQFF. CDR3 nucleotides: TGTGCCAGCAGCTTAAACAGGGGCTCCTACAATGAGCAGTTCTTC. The V gene is TRBV7-3, the J gene TRBJ2-1; 7 bases match TRBD1. CDR3 length: 15 amino acids. With 1 base clipped from V and 0 bases from J, the junction kept 0 bases outside the gene matches. CDR1 is SGHTA and CDR2 is FQGTGA in the germline V gene.

The rearrangement uses TRBV15 and TRBJ2-1; tentatively, D is TRBD2 (6 bases). The CDR3 loop spans 16 amino acids. V lost 4 bases and J lost 5, with 18 bases in between. Germline V gene sequence: CDR1 LNHNV, CDR2 YYDKDF (reference sequence). The CDR3 nucleotides are TGTGCCACCAGCACCCCGGTGGGGACTGGGAACAATGAGCAGTTCTTC. This translates into CATSTPVGTGNNEQFF.

The V gene is TRBV6-5, the J gene TRBJ2-2, with 7 nucleotides matching TRBD1. The CDR3 extends over 14 amino acids. In germline, CDR1 is MNHEY, CDR2 SVGAGI. Trimming at V came to 5 bases and at J to 5 bases, leaving 5 bases not matched to a gene. The CDR3 region has the DNA TGTGCCAGCAGTCCAGACAGGGTTACCGGGGAGCTGTTTTTT. Translated: CASSPDRVTGELFF.

CDR3 sequence reads: CASSFGLAGLVSGANVLTF. CDR3 DNA sequence: TGTGCCAGCAGCTTCGGACTAGCGGGGTTGGTTTCCGGGGCCAACGTCCTGACTTTC. The chain is built from TRBV7-9 and TRBJ2-6, with TRBD2 matching over 12 bases. The CDR3 consists of 19 residues. CDR1 SEHNR and CDR2 FQNEAQ come from the germline V gene (reference sequence). Trimming cost V 3 bases and J 4 bases; bases outside gene matches: 10. Full variable domain (missing parts from reference TRBV7-9 and TRBJ2-6): DTGVSQNPRHKITKRGQNVTFRCDPISEHNRLYWYRQTLGQGPEFLTYFQNEAQLEKSRLLSDRFSAERPKGSFSTLEIQRTEQGDSAMYLCASSFGLAGLVSGANVLTFGAGSRLTVL.